These 23 T cell receptor beta chains share one sample of origin, sequenced in a study of blood T cells in healthy people across ages. A second PCR, run for roughly 7 to 11 cycles, used a sample-barcoded 5' primer plus a J-beta primer mix. TCRdb fed the 5' RACE reads into MiXCR, producing one record per CDR3 protein. The table shows about 680,000 distinct CDR3 sequences, with 49% occurring only once. Sequenced: blood. These receptors were collected from a woman in her fifties or sixties in good health.

V gene TRBV18 combines with J gene TRBJ1-1; D is ambiguous. Germline-derived CDR1 and CDR2 are KGHSH and LQKENI. This CDR3 spans 13 amino acids. V dropped 3 bases and J dropped 1 base, with 6 bases sitting between them. CDR3 sequence: CASSPTANTEAFF. The CDR3 DNA sequence: TGTGCCAGCTCACCCACAGCGAACACTGAAGCTTTCTTT.

This clonotype has a handful of counts. The V call is TRBV20-1, the J call TRBJ2-5; TRBD2 agrees at 9 bases. The CDR3 contains 13 residues. The V gene's germline CDR1 is DFQATT and CDR2 SNEGSKA (reference sequence). The ends lost 6 bases at V and 5 bases at J; junction bases unmatched: 7. CDR3 nucleotide sequence: TGCAGTGCGAATAGCGGGAGCCGGGAGACCCAGTACTTC. Translating it yields CSANSGSRETQYF.

This clonotype was recorded once. A much larger clone differs from this one at a single base, so this may be a read error. The V and J genes are TRBV20-1 and TRBJ2-4; 7 bases are shared with TRBD1. Per germline, CDR1 DFQATT and CDR2 SNEGSKA (reference sequence). This CDR3 contains 15 residues. The CDR3: CSARDFRDSKNIRYF. CDR3 sequence (DNA): TGCAGTGCTAGAGATTTCCGGGACAGCAAAAACATTCGGTACTTC.

The table lists this clonotype with many counts. The J gene is TRBJ2-4, the V gene TRBV4-3; no clear D. The V end was cut by 0 bases, the J end by 0 bases, with 3 bases between. The CDR3 loop spans 14 amino acids. Germline V lookup: CDR1 LGHNA, CDR2 YSLEER. CDR3 loop: CASSQDLAKNIQYF. In nucleotides, the CDR3 is TGCGCCAGCAGCCAAGACTTAGCCAAAAACATTCAGTACTTC.

The V call is TRBV7-9, the J call TRBJ1-4, with TRBD1 as a possible D gene (6 bases). The CDR3 is 14 residues long. Germline V gene lookup returns CDR1 SEHNR and CDR2 FQNEAQ (reference sequence). Trimming left V 9 bases short and J 6 bases short, with 17 bases between. The CDR3 loop is CASRNAGADEKLFF. The CDR3 DNA follows: TGTGCCAGTCGGAATGCAGGGGCGGATGAAAAACTGTTTTTT. The full variable domain, completed using reference TRBV7-9 and TRBJ1-4, is DTGVSQNPRHKITKRGQNVTFRCDPISEHNRLYWYRQTLGQGPEFLTYFQNEAQLEKSRLLSDRFSAERPKGSFSTLEIQRTEQGDSAMYLCASRNAGADEKLFFGSGTQLSVL.

Of note for this clonotype: This clone may be a read error of a much larger clone one base away. V usage is TRBV7-2 and J usage is TRBJ2-3; TRBD2 is a possible D gene (5 bases). The CDR3 is made up of 12 amino acids. Germline V gene sequence: CDR1 SGHTA, CDR2 FQGNSA. CDR3 protein: CASGLAPDTQYF. For the CDR3, the DNA is TGTGCCAGCGGCTTAGCGCCAGATACGCAGTATTTT.

This clonotype was counted between two and nine times. The CDR3 loop is CASSLGLAGSPDTQYF. CDR3 DNA: TGTGCCAGCAGCTTAGGACTAGCGGGATCCCCAGATACGCAGTATTTT. The V and J genes are TRBV7-2 and TRBJ2-3; 11 bases align to TRBD2. The CDR3 contains 16 residues. J lost 4 bases, V lost 1 base, and 4 bases had no gene match. Germline V lookup: CDR1 SGHTA, CDR2 FQGNSA. Full variable domain (rest looked up from reference TRBV7-2 and TRBJ2-3): GAGVSQSPSNKVTEKGKDVELRCDPISGHTALYWYRQSLGQGLEFLIYFQGNSAPDKSGLPSDRFSAERTGGSVSTLTIQRTQQEDSAVYLCASSLGLAGSPDTQYFGPGTRLTVL.

This sequence joins TRBV7-2 and TRBJ2-5, with 8 positions matching TRBD1. CDR1 is SGHTA, CDR2 FQGNSA, per germline. Trimming took 1 base from V and 2 from J; bases not matched to a gene: 9. The CDR3 is 17 amino acids. CDR3 protein: CASSLGGQGPTQETQYF. Written as DNA, the CDR3 is TGTGCCAGCAGCTTAGGTGGACAGGGCCCAACTCAAGAGACCCAGTACTTC.

The chain is built from TRBV21-1 and TRBJ2-4; the DNA was not used to check the table's D call, TRBD2. The end of the DNA fits TRBJ2-7 better, so the J call may be wrong. TRBV21-1 is a pseudogene. The CDR3 totals 17 residues. CDR3 loop: CASSKVDSRESLYEQYF. The CDR3 DNA reads as TGTGCCAGCAGCAAAGTGGATTCGCGGGAGTCCCTGTACGAGCAGTACTTC.

The CDR3 DNA sequence: TGTGCCAGCAGATCTGGGACAGTCACCTACGAGCAGTACTTC. It codes for CASRSGTVTYEQYF. This chain uses TRBV6-2 or TRBV6-3 with TRBJ2-7; 7 positions agree with TRBD1. The CDR3 runs 14 residues. CDR1 and CDR2 (germline): MNHEY, SVGEGT. Germline trimming cut 6 bases from V and 2 bases from J; bases unmatched to any gene: 7.

This clonotype was observed a few times. V and J are TRBV10-3 and TRBJ2-7; 9 bases agree with TRBD2. Germline trimming cut 6 bases from V and 3 bases from J; bases unmatched to any gene: 6. This CDR3 has 14 amino acids. CDR1 is ENHRY and CDR2 is SYGVKD in the germline V gene. CDR3 protein: CAIRGTSSGYEQYF. The CDR3, as DNA: TGTGCCATCAGGGGGACTAGCTCGGGCTACGAGCAGTACTTC.

This clonotype was seen a single time. The chain uses TRBV6-4 and TRBJ2-1; D is possibly TRBD1 (6 bases). This CDR3 region has 12 residues. Trimming shortened V by 4 bases and J by 10 bases, and 11 bases separated the two germline ends. The germline V gene has CDR1 MRHNA and CDR2 SNTAGT. The CDR3 sequence: CASSGGRGEQFF. In nucleotides, the CDR3 is TGTGCCAGCAGTGGAGGCAGGGGCGAGCAGTTCTTC.

This clonotype was counted many times. V usage is TRBV7-2 and J usage is TRBJ2-5, with 8 bases fitting TRBD1. The end of the DNA aligns better with TRBJ2-7, so the J call may be wrong. The V gene's germline CDR1 is SGHTA and CDR2 FQGNSA. This CDR3 region has 12 residues. CDR3 region: CASSIGQGEQYF. The CDR3 DNA reads TGTGCCAGCAGCATCGGACAGGGCGAGCAGTACTTC.

J is TRBJ2-3 and V is TRBV4-2; perhaps TRBD1 as D (6 bases). This CDR3 is built from 12 residues. Germline CDR1 and CDR2: LGHNA and YNFKEQ. Trimming shortened V by 4 bases and J by 11 bases, and 13 bases separated the two germline ends. The CDR3 here is CASSRVLGGQYF. CDR3 DNA sequence: TGTGCCAGCAGCCGAGTACTAGGGGGGCAGTATTTT.

V usage is TRBV9 and J usage is TRBJ2-1; D not resolved. The germline V and J ends were trimmed by 6 bases and 9 bases, with 22 bases remaining between them. The CDR3 runs 15 residues. Germline loops: CDR1 SGDLS, CDR2 YYNGEE. The CDR3 DNA reads TGTGCCAGCAACCCCCACCCAGATATGACGGCTGAGCAGTTCTTC. This sequence encodes CASNPHPDMTAEQFF.

There are a few counts of this clonotype. The chain has TRBV20-1 and TRBJ2-5; 7 bases align to TRBD1. The CDR3 spans 13 residues. V trimming: 6 bases; J trimming: 1 base; junction bases outside the gene matches: 5. Germline CDR1 reads DFQATT; CDR2 reads SNEGSKA (reference sequence). The CDR3 nucleotides are TGCAGTGCCAACGACAGGGTCCAAGAGACCCAGTACTTC. It translates to CSANDRVQETQYF.

V is TRBV29-1 and J is TRBJ2-7, with D maybe TRBD1 (5 bases). This CDR3 has 12 amino acids. The V gene's germline CDR1 is SQVTM and CDR2 ANQGSEA. Trimming stripped 4 bases from V and 3 bases from J, with 10 bases between. The CDR3 sequence is CSVAPDSYEQYF. CDR3 in DNA: TGCAGCGTTGCGCCCGACAGCTACGAGCAGTACTTC.

This clonotype was counted a single time. The junction and the germline gene differ at one end; a read error may be behind it. The rearrangement links TRBV30 to TRBJ1-1; no reliable D call. Germline V gene data show CDR1 as GTSNPN and CDR2 as SVGIG (reference sequence). This CDR3 is 12 amino acids long. CDR3 protein: CAGSVVGTEAFF. For the CDR3, the DNA is TGTGCCGGGAGTGTGGTGGGGACTGAAGCTTTCTTT. Supplemented by reference TRBV30 and TRBJ1-1, the full variable domain reads SQTIHQWPATLVQPVGSPLSLECTVEGTSNPNLYWYRQAAGRGLQLLFYSVGIGQISSEVPQNLSASRPQDRQFILSSKKLLLSDSGFYLCAGSVVGTEAFFGQGTRLTVV.

In this sample, this clonotype turned up a few times. The chain links TRBV4-3 to TRBJ2-6, with no clear D. V gave up 2 bases and J gave up 8 bases, with 13 bases separating them. The CDR3 has 15 residues. Germline loops: CDR1 LGHNA, CDR2 YSLEER. Here the CDR3 reads CASSQMLWASNVLTF. The CDR3 coding sequence is TGCGCCAGCAGCCAAATGCTCTGGGCGTCCAACGTCCTGACTTTC.

The chain has TRBV7-9 and TRBJ2-3; 11 positions agree with TRBD2. This CDR3 comprises 19 residues. Germline CDR1 reads SEHNR; CDR2 reads FQNEAQ (reference sequence). V was clipped by 2 bases and J by 0 bases; unmatched bases: 10. CDR3 DNA: TGTGCCAGCAGCTTAACCCCCATTAGCGGGAGGGGGAGCACAGATACGCAGTATTTT. Amino acid sequence: CASSLTPISGRGSTDTQYF.

This CDR3 is CSVPQGNYGYTF. CDR3 nucleotides: TGCAGTGTACCGCAGGGAAACTATGGCTACACCTTC. This rearrangement joins TRBV20-1 to TRBJ1-2, with TRBD1 as a possible D gene (5 bases). Germline V lookup: CDR1 DFQATT, CDR2 SNEGSKA (reference sequence). The CDR3 runs to 12 residues. V gave up 7 bases and J gave up 2 bases, with 11 bases separating them.

The V gene is TRBV7-3, the J gene TRBJ2-5, with unresolved D. Germline V lookup: CDR1 SGHTA, CDR2 FQGTGA. Trimming pared 5 bases from V and 1 base from J, leaving 17 bases between. CDR3 length equals 16 residues. CDR3 protein: CASSQVGSRTQETQYF. DNA of the CDR3: TGTGCCAGCAGCCAAGTGGGCAGCCGTACCCAAGAGACCCAGTACTTC. Combining the CDR3 with reference TRBV7-3 and TRBJ2-5 gives the whole variable domain GAGVSQTPSNKVTEKGKYVELRCDPISGHTALYWYRQSLGQGPEFLIYFQGTGAADDSGLPNDRFFAVRPEGSVSTLKIQRTERGDSAVYLCASSQVGSRTQETQYFGPGTRLLVL.

CDR3 nucleotide sequence: TGTGCCAGCAGCTTAGCAAGGTGGGGTAGCAATCAGCCCCAGCATTTT. Translating gives CASSLARWGSNQPQHF. The chain employs TRBV7-8 and TRBJ1-5; the D is unclear. V was pared by 0 bases and J by 0 bases, with 9 bases between. In germline, CDR1 is SGHVS, CDR2 FQNEAQ. This CDR3 is built from 16 residues.